This TCR beta chain comes out of a study of cytomegalovirus exposure and HLA in healthy donors. Among the donors, all were healthy bone marrow donors. Primers: 60 Vbeta forward and 13 Jbeta reverse. TCRdb keeps only in-frame clones here, not all; method: immunoSEQ multiplex PCR. The sample includes approximately 130,000 clones, 70% to 80% seen only once; the top ten take more than 7%. This clone was seen more than once but under ten times. The trim removed 3 bases at V and 5 bases at J, leaving 6 bases unmatched. CDR3 length: 13 amino acids. Germline CDR1 is GTSNPN and CDR2 is SVGIG (reference sequence).

The TCR was taken from a woman in her fifties or sixties in good health and CMV-seropositive. This chain uses TRBV30 with TRBJ2-5; 7 nucleotides align to TRBD2. The material sequenced was PBMCs. CDR3 sequence: CAWSPGGRETQYF. The CDR3 nucleotides read TGTGCCTGGAGCCCCGGGGGGAGGGAGACCCAGTACTTC.